This paragraph reports one T cell receptor (beta chain). Its antigen is currently not known. No much larger clonotype is one base removed from it; base qualities were not supplied. Library generation was performed with 5' RACE. The sequencer listed for this sample is Illumina HiSeq 2500. The second PCR ran for about 7 to 11 cycles and used a J-beta primer mix along with a sample-barcoded 5' primer. A unique molecular identifier was introduced onto each TCR beta cDNA molecule by a template-switch 5' adaptor carrying 12 random nucleotides. Each sample yielded at least 2.5 million CDR3-containing paired-end reads. All of the RNA was converted into first-strand cDNA using the Mint cDNA synthesis kit, with a TRBC-specific oligonucleotide serving as the primer. Following uracil-DNA glycosylase treatment, all cDNA underwent a first 18-cycle PCR with the universal primers M1SS and BC2_uni_R. On the authors' methods: Each sample was normalized by randomly selecting 1 million high-quality reads, each carrying a distinct molecular identifier. Instead of being binned into consensus sequences, reads that shared molecular identifiers were thrown out. MiTCR, run with a Q25 quality threshold and the strictest error-elimination algorithm, handled CDR3 identification, clonotype clustering and error correction. A nonparametric unseen species model using Euler transformation provided a lower-bound estimate of total TCR beta diversity. The raw public data were reprocessed by TCRdb itself: fastp quality trimming at Q25, MiXCR clonotype calling, in-frame beta chains only. CDR3 protein sequences are deduplicated, and each keeps its most common genes and DNA. The V and J calls reflect TCRdb's pipeline rather than the authors' work. The sample table shows roughly 800,000 distinct CDR3 sequences, and approximately 55% are seen once. The ten largest clones represent about two fifths of the sample.

The approximately 40 donors, aged about 6 to 100 years, were systemically healthy Caucasian individuals from Russia. Each donor gave around 9 milliliters of peripheral blood, collected into EDTA-treated Vacutainer tubes. Ficoll-Paque density-gradient centrifugation was used to isolate PBMCs, with at least 7 million obtained per sample. Total RNA, at least 6 micrograms per sample, was extracted from PBMCs with Trizol reagent. Naive CD45RAhigh/CD27high T cell percentages were measured by flow cytometry on a PBMC aliquot from every donor. The sample originates from a study of blood T cells in healthy people across ages (dated by TCRdb to about 2015). Regarding the study in general: Template switching captured roughly one uniquely barcoded TCR beta cDNA molecule per two T cells in model experiments. The donors were split into four age groups: young (average around 16 years), middle-aged (roughly 42), aged (over 55) and long-lived (roughly 80). Using the same blood draw, the study looked at two additional independent replicas of 1 million unique cDNA reads for two donors, one aged 18 to 30 and the other aged 80 or older. To avoid experimental bias, donors of different ages were spread randomly across the sequencing lanes. Age-related changes in TCR beta repertoire diversity were measured in the study by deep sequencing normalized with unique cDNA molecular identifiers.

The germline V gene specifies MGHRA as CDR1 and YSYEKL as CDR2. Spanning cysteine to phenylalanine, the CDR3 consists of 17 amino acids. Only CDR3 DNA is held: 51 bases, read in frame from base 1. The V end loses 2 bases and the J end loses 0 bases, and a stretch of 14 bases separates them. Results and caveats for the whole study, not just this receptor: The percentage of naive T cells measured by flow cytometry correlated strongly with observed TCR beta diversity. The CMV infection status of donors was not known, potentially confounding age-related changes in expanded clonotypes. Because profiling used bulk unsorted PBMCs, naive and antigen-experienced compartments could not be compared conclusively. Estimates of total diversity based on one million sequenced T cells were considered lower bounds and underestimates. Observed TCR beta diversity per million T cells fell roughly linearly with age, and a significant reduction was already apparent by age roughly 40. The long-lived group showed more naive CD4+ T cells, fewer expanded clones and increased TCR diversity than the aged group, suggesting age selection.

Sample: blood. The TCR was taken from a man aged 80 or over in good health. The V gene is TRBV4-1 and the J gene is TRBJ2-4; perhaps TRBD2 is the D gene, with 5 bases matching. The nucleotides read TGCGCCAGCAGCCAACCGTCCGGGATTCTAGCCAAAAACATTCAGTACTTC. It is translated as CASSQPSGILAKNIQYF.